This T cell receptor (beta chain) was recovered during a study of radiotherapy plus CTLA-4 blockade in lung cancer. Turning to the study itself: Objective responses were recorded in 15% to 20% of patients, with disease control recorded in 30% to 35%.

Study-wide results and limits: Once radiotherapy plus ipilimumab had been given, TCR clones derived from tumor expanded in blood. Response, reportedly, was best predicted by interferon-beta along with early blood T cell clone dynamics.

As concerns this clone: What it binds is unknown.

Clones were sequenced by immunoSEQ multiplex PCR, and TCRdb holds only the in-frame ones, with some missing. The sample yields around 110,000 clones, 75% to 90% seen once. In chemo-refractory metastatic non-small-cell lung cancer, patients got ipilimumab CTLA-4 blockade together with focal radiation. This TCR was sampled from a human donor with non-small cell lung cancer that progressed on radiotherapy plus ipilimumab. The sequenced sample was peripheral blood, obtained from a patient treated with radiotherapy plus ipilimumab.

The CDR3 here is CSASPHEKLFF. CDR3 in DNA: TGCAGTGCTAGCCCTCATGAAAAACTGTTTTTT. The chain employs TRBV20-1 and TRBJ1-4; D is ambiguous. Per the germline V gene, CDR1 is DFQATT and CDR2 is SNEGSKA (reference sequence). This CDR3 has 11 amino acids. Trimming took 3 bases from V and 6 from J, leaving 5 bases between them.